Sequencing of this TCR beta chain was carried out in a study of human T cells and chemical hapten exposure. Whole-study findings and limits: Sensitization with DPC brought no change to TCRs above 1 in 1000 in frequency.

Each CDR3 protein gets one entry after TCRdb re-called the RACE reads with MiXCR. The sample includes roughly 200,000 distinct CDR3 sequences, under 25% of them seen just once. Described time point: patch test 1, 2 weeks after DPC sensitization. The treatment here: therapeutic diphenylcyclopropenone sensitization with weekly scalp DPC. The starting material, unfractionated whole blood, was used for total RNA extraction. Trimming at V came to 4 bases and at J to 8 bases, leaving 11 bases not matched to a gene. The CDR3 covers 15 residues. Per germline, CDR1 DFQATT and CDR2 SNEGSKA (reference sequence). Worth noting for this clonotype: No antigen is known for it.

This specimen was whole blood, taken in connection with sensitization to the hapten diphenylcyclopropenone (DPC). The chain links TRBV20-1 to TRBJ1-4, with TRBD1 identical over 9 bases. The source is a woman in her 50s with alopecia areata. Some clones in this sample may be carry-over from other donors' samples. The CDR3 coding sequence is TGCAGTGCTACTCCCCCCGACAGGGGGAGGGAAAAACTGTTTTTT. Protein product: CSATPPDRGREKLFF.